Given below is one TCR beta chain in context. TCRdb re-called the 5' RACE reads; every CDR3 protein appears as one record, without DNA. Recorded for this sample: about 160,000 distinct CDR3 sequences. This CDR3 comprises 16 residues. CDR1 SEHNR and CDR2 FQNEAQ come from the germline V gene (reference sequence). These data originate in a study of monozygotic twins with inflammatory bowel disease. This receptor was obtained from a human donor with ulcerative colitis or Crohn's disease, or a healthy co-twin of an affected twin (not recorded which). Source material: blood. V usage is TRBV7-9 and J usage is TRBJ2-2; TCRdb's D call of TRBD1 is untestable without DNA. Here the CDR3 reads CASSPYRVPNTGELFF.